This entry concerns a single T cell receptor (beta chain). Its antigen remains unidentified. The sample is drawn from a study of cytomegalovirus exposure and HLA in healthy donors. For the study at large: The approximately 110 validation repertoires used the same platform as the 550 to 750 first-cohort repertoires, a later analysis reported.

Study observations and caveats: According to a subsequent analysis, TCR clusters from the first cohort were inclined to appear together in the 110 or so validation repertoires.

Produced via immunoSEQ multiplex PCR; TCRdb's table is partial and in-frame only. The table lists fewer than 120,000 clones, roughly 90% of them singletons. Germline V gives CDR1 KGHSH, CDR2 LQKENI. V was shortened by 3 bases and J by 0 bases, with 6 bases between the two germline ends. The CDR3 spans 15 residues. The specimen sequenced was PBMCs. This chain connects TRBV18 to TRBJ1-6; D not resolved. The TCR sequence derives from a woman in her twenties or thirties in good health and CMV-seropositive. In DNA form, the CDR3 reads TGTGCCAGCTCACCGAGATTCTCCTATAATTCACCCCTCCACTTT. It encodes CASSPRFSYNSPLHF.